Sequencing of this T cell receptor (beta chain) was carried out in a study of T cells after yellow fever vaccination. Germline trimming cut 2 bases from V and 2 bases from J; bases unmatched to any gene: 3. Looked up from germline, CDR1 is SQVTM and CDR2 is ANQGSEA. The CDR3 is made up of 14 amino acids. TCRdb re-derived calls from the 5' RACE reads in MiXCR, one entry per CDR3 protein. The table lists some 73,000 distinct CDR3 sequences, roughly 7.7% of them singletons. Sequenced here: CD8+ T cells sorted from PBMCs, sampled on the day of the yellow fever booster vaccination. This chain links TRBV29-1 with TRBJ2-7; 10 positions agree with TRBD2. This clonotype originated in a man aged 25-45 years who received the YFV17D yellow fever vaccine. This CDR3 reads CSVETSGRAYEQYF. CDR3 DNA: TGCAGCGTTGAAACCAGCGGGAGGGCCTACGAGCAGTACTTC.